A selection of T cell receptor beta chains follows, all from one sample in a study of CDR3 diversity in severe acne. TCRdb called the PCR reads again in MiXCR, with one record for every CDR3 protein. The data contain some 84,000 distinct CDR3 sequences, around 50% of them seen just once; the ten biggest clones take up roughly an eighth. Input material: blood. The receptors were sampled from a male donor in good health, without acne. CDR3s include the opening cysteine and the closing phenylalanine or tryptophan. Each record gives: V gene, D gene, J gene, clone size, CDR3 protein, CDR3 DNA. D genes are given only for firm matches. Part of the rows lack a size; the others show once, few, many or a class for expanded clones.

>TRBV29-1|.|TRBJ2-5|few
CSVRGGTYQETQYF
TGCAGCGTTCGGGGCGGGACGTACCAAGAGACCCAGTACTTC
>TRBV27|.|TRBJ1-6|many
CASMLSSHNSPLHF
TGTGCCAGCATGCTGTCAAGCCATAATTCACCCCTCCACTTT
>TRBV10-3|.|TRBJ2-2|.
CAISESRGRNTGELFF
TGTGCCATCAGTGAGTCCCGGGGGAGGAACACCGGGGAGCTGTTTTTT
>TRBV7-9|.|TRBJ2-7|.
CASSSEFESTYEQYF
TGTGCCAGCAGCAGTGAGTTCGAAAGCACCTACGAGCAGTACTTC
>TRBV20-1|TRBD2|TRBJ2-1|.
CSARALAGAYNEQFF
TGCAGTGCTAGAGCACTAGCGGGGGCCTACAATGAGCAGTTCTTC
>TRBV19|.|TRBJ1-5|many
CASISEYSNQPQHF
TGTGCCAGTATTTCAGAGTATAGCAATCAGCCCCAGCATTTT
>TRBV29-1|.|TRBJ1-4|.
CSALNGEKLFF
TGCAGCGCCCTCAATGGGGAAAAACTGTTTTTT
>TRBV6-1|.|TRBJ2-7|.
CASSEGGPYEQYF
TGTGCCAGCAGTGAAGGGGGGCCCTACGAGCAGTACTTC
>TRBV7-6|.|TRBJ2-3|.
CASSFADGSPLDTQYF
TGTGCCAGCAGCTTCGCCGACGGGAGTCCCCTCGATACGCAGTATTTT
>TRBV29-1|.|TRBJ1-1|.
CSVQVWNTEAFF
TGCAGCGTGCAAGTCTGGAACACTGAAGCTTTCTTT
>TRBV24-1|TRBD1|TRBJ2-2|.
CATSASGQDTGELFF
TGTGCCACCAGTGCCTCGGGACAGGACACCGGGGAGCTGTTTTTT
>TRBV15|TRBD1|TRBJ1-2|.
CAASSLGTGNYGYTF
TGTGCCGCCAGCAGCCTCGGGACAGGGAACTATGGCTACACCTTC
>TRBV24-1|TRBD1|TRBJ2-7|.
CATSTAGQGGEQYF
TGTGCCACCAGCACGGCAGGACAGGGCGGCGAGCAGTACTTC
>TRBV29-1|.|TRBJ2-7|.
CSVGGSGLGYEQYF
TGCAGCGTTGGGGGGAGCGGTTTGGGGTACGAGCAGTACTTC
>TRBV6-5|.|TRBJ1-1|.
CASSFAQNTEALF
TGTGCCAGCAGTTTCGCACAAAACACTGAAGCTCTCTTT
>TRBV2|TRBD1|TRBJ2-7|many
CASRRGQERYEQYF
TGTGCCAGCAGACGGGGACAGGAACGTTACGAGCAGTACTTC
>TRBV29-1|.|TRBJ2-1|.
CSVDDRDTAYNEQFF
TGCAGCGTTGACGACCGGGACACCGCCTACAATGAGCAGTTCTTC
>TRBV28|TRBD1|TRBJ1-4|few
CASSPPGTGNEKLFF
TGTGCCAGCAGCCCCCCCGGGACAGGTAATGAAAAACTGTTTTTT
>TRBV4-1|TRBD1|TRBJ2-7|.
CASSAQGMKNEQYF
TGCGCCAGCAGCGCACAGGGGATGAAGAACGAGCAGTACTTC
>TRBV11-1|TRBD2|TRBJ2-1|many
CASSLPPSLAVYNEQFF
TGTGCCAGCAGCTTACCGCCAAGCCTAGCGGTCTACAATGAGCAGTTCTTC
>TRBV29-1|.|TRBJ1-1|.
CSVGQRAEAFF
TGCAGCGTCGGACAGCGAGCTGAAGCTTTCTTT
>TRBV12-5|.|TRBJ2-1|.
CASGLQEQFF
TGTGCTAGTGGTTTACAGGAGCAGTTCTTC
>TRBV6-1|TRBD1|TRBJ2-5|.
CASSGQGARETQYF
TGTGCCAGCAGTGGACAGGGGGCGAGGGAGACCCAGTACTTC
>TRBV20-1|.|TRBJ2-5|once
CSARDRIRGLVQETQYF
TGCAGTGCTAGAGATCGAATCCGGGGGTTGGTCCAAGAGACCCAGTACTTC
>TRBV7-8|TRBD1|TRBJ2-2|.
CASSRDRGWTGELFF
TGTGCCAGCAGCCGCGACAGGGGATGGACCGGGGAGCTGTTTTTT
>TRBV24-1|TRBD2|TRBJ2-1|once
CATLQAGGLYNEQFF
TGTGCCACCCTCCAGGCGGGGGGGCTGTACAATGAGCAGTTCTTC
>TRBV2|.|TRBJ2-6|few
CASGIPSGANVLTF
TGTGCCAGCGGGATTCCCTCTGGGGCCAACGTCCTGACTTTC